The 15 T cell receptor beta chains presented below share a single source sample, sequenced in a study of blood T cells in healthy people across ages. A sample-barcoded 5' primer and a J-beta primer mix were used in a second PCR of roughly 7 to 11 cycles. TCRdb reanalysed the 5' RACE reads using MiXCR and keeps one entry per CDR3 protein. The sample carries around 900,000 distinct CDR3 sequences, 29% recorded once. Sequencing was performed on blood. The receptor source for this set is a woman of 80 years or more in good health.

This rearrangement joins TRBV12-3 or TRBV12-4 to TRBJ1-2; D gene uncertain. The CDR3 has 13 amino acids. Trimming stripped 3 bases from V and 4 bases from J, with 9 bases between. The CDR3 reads CASSFRRAYGYTF. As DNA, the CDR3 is TGTGCCAGCAGTTTTCGAAGGGCCTATGGCTACACCTTC.

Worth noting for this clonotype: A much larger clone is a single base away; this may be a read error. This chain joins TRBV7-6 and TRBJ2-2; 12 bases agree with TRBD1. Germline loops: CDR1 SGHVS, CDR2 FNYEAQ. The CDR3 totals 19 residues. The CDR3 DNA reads TGTGCCAGCAACTTAAGGGGGACAGGGGGCGCGGCGAACACCGGGGAGCTGTTTTTT. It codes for CASNLRGTGGAANTGELFF.

The CDR3 nucleotides read TGCAGTGCCGCCGGCTCTGGAAACACCATATATTTT. Amino acids: CSAAGSGNTIYF. V is TRBV20-1 and J is TRBJ1-3; D uncertain. V was pared by 6 bases and J by 0 bases, with 6 bases between. The CDR3 totals 12 residues. The germline CDR1 and CDR2 sequences are DFQATT and SNEGSKA (reference sequence).

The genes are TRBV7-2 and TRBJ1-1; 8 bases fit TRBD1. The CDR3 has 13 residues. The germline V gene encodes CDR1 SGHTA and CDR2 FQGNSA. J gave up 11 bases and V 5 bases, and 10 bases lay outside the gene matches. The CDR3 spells CASSKDRAFVAFF. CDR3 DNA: TGTGCCAGCAGCAAGGACAGGGCATTTGTCGCTTTCTTT.

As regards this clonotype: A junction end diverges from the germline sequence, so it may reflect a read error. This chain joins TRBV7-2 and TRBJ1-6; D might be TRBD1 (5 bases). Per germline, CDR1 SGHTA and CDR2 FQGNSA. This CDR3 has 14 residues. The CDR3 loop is CASSLGGVNSLLHF. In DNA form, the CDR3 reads TGTGCCAGCAGCTTAGGAGGGGTTAATTCACTCCTCCACTTT.

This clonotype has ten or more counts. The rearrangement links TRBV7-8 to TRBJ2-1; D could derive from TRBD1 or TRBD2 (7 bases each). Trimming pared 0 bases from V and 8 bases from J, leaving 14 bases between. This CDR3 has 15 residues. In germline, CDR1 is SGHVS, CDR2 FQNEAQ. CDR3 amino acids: CASSLARGGTDEQFF. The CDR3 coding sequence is TGTGCCAGCAGCTTAGCCAGGGGGGGTACGGATGAGCAGTTCTTC.

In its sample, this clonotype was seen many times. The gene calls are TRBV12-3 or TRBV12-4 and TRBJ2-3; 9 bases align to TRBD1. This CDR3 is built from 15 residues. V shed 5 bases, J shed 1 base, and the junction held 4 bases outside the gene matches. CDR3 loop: CASSPRDRGTDTQYF. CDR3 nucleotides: TGTGCCAGCAGTCCCCGGGACAGGGGCACAGATACGCAGTATTTT.

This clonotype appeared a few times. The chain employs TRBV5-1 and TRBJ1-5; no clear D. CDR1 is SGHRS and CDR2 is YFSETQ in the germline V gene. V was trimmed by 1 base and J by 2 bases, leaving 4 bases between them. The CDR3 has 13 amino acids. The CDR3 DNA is TGCGCCAGCAGCTTGATTGGCAATCAGCCCCAGCATTTT. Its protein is CASSLIGNQPQHF.

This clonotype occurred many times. The CDR3 loop is CAGGLGGYTF. The CDR3 DNA is TGTGCCGGGGGACTTGGAGGCTACACCTTC. The chain uses TRBV30 and TRBJ1-2; D may be TRBD1 (5 bases). V was cut by 8 bases and J by 8 bases, with 12 bases left in between. CDR3 length: 10 amino acids. Germline V CDR1 and CDR2: GTSNPN, SVGIG (reference sequence).

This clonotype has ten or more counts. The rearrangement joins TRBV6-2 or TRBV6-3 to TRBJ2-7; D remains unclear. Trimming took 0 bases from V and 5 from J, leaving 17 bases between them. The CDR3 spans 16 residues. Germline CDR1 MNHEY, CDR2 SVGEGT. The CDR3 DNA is TGTGCCAGCAGTTACTCCAAGGGTTACTATAGCCACGAGCAGTACTTC. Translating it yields CASSYSKGYYSHEQYF.

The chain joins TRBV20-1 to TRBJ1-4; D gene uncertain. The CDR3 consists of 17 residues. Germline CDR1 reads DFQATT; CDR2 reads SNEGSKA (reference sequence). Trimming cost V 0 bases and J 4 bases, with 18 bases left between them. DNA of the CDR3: TGCAGTGCTAGAGATTATCGGTTGCGCGGTTTTAATGAAAAACTGTTTTTT. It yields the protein CSARDYRLRGFNEKLFF.

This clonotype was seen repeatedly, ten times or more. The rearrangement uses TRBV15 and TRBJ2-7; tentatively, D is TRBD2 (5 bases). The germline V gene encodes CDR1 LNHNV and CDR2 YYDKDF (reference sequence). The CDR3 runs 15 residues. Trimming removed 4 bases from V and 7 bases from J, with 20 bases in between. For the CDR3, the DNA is TGTGCCACCAGCACTAGCCGGACGGGTCGGGATGAGCAGTACTTC. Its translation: CATSTSRTGRDEQYF.

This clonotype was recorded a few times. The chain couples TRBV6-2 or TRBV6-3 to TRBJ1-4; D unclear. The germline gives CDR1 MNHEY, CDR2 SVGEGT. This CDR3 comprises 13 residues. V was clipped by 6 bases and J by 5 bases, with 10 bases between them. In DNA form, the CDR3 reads TGTGCCAGCAGGTACCTCAGGAATGAAAAACTGTTTTTT. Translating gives CASRYLRNEKLFF.

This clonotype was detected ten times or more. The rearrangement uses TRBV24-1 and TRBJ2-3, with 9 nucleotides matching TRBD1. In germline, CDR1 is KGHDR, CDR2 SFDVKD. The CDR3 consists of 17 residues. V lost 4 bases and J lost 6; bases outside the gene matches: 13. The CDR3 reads CATSDDPRDRAWDTQYF. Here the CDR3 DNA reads TGTGCCACCAGTGACGACCCCCGGGACAGGGCGTGGGATACGCAGTATTTT.

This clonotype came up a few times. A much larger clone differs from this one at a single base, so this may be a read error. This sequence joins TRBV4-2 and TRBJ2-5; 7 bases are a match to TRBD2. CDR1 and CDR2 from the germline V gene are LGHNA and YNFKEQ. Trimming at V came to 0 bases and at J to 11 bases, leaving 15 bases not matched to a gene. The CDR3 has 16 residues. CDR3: CASSQDGGGFLDEQYF. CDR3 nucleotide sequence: TGTGCCAGCAGCCAAGATGGGGGGGGGTTTTTGGATGAGCAGTACTTC.